This TCR beta chain stems from a study of T cells after yellow fever vaccination. Study conclusions and caveats: Most primary-vaccination clones recurred post-booster (roughly 96% CD4, more than 85% CD8). Weaker in magnitude, the secondary response showed a faster peak on day 5 versus 15.

In making TCR cDNA, 5'RACE template switching added a universal primer site and UMIs to it. TCRdb re-called the 5' RACE reads through MiXCR, storing one row per CDR3 protein. In the table there are some 100,000 distinct CDR3 sequences, 7.2% of which are singletons. In its sample, this clonotype was seen many times. No antigen is known for it. J lost 2 bases, V lost 4 bases, and 14 bases had no gene match. This CDR3 comprises 18 residues. Per the germline V gene, CDR1 is MGHRA and CDR2 is YSYEKL. This TCR was recovered from a man aged 18 to 29 who received the YFV17D yellow fever vaccine. This sample comprised CD4+ T cells sorted from PBMCs, obtained about 41 days after the first yellow fever vaccination. The chain carries TRBV4-1 and TRBJ2-5; TRBD2 aligns across 9 bases. Here the CDR3 reads CASSRSLERGELQETQYF. The CDR3 DNA reads as TGCGCCAGCAGCCGAAGCCTGGAGCGGGGGGAACTTCAAGAGACCCAGTACTTC.